These 6 T cell receptor beta chains originate from one sample sequenced in a study of control samples from healthy donors and cancer patients. Sequenced by immunoSEQ multiplex PCR; TCRdb stores in-frame clones only, minus some. The table shows under 200,000 clones, with roughly 95% occurring only once. Sequencing was performed on blood. The source is a woman between 55 and 75 years old in good health.

This sequence joins TRBV7-9 and TRBJ1-5; 8 nucleotides match TRBD1. From germline, CDR1 is SEHNR and CDR2 FQNEAQ (reference sequence). The CDR3 spans 14 residues. V lost 7 bases, J lost 2 bases, and 4 bases stayed unmatched. CDR3 in amino acids: CASNSGQGNQPQHF. The CDR3 DNA is TGTGCCAGCAACTCGGGACAGGGCAATCAGCCCCAGCATTTT. Supplemented by reference TRBV7-9 and TRBJ1-5, the full variable domain reads DTGVSQNPRHKITKRGQNVTFRCDPISEHNRLYWYRQTLGQGPEFLTYFQNEAQLEKSRLLSDRFSAERPKGSFSTLEIQRTEQGDSAMYLCASNSGQGNQPQHFGDGTRLSIL.

This chain joins TRBV7-9 and TRBJ1-1; no clear D. Trimming took 5 bases from V and 5 from J, leaving 15 bases between them. The germline V gene has CDR1 SEHNR and CDR2 FQNEAQ (reference sequence). This CDR3 is 14 amino acids long. CDR3 DNA: TGTGCCAGCAGCATCCCTATGACTATTACTGAAGCTTTCTTT. This encodes CASSIPMTITEAFF.

This clone was counted a single time. The chain combines TRBV5-1 with TRBJ2-5; 7 nucleotides align to TRBD2. Germline-derived CDR1 and CDR2 are SGHRS and YFSETQ. V was clipped by 1 base and J by 5 bases; unmatched bases: 8. This CDR3 region has 15 residues. CDR3 nucleotide sequence: TGCGCCAGCAGCTTGCAGGCGCGGGGAGGGGAGACCCAGTACTTC. Translated: CASSLQARGGETQYF.

The chain has TRBV5-1 and TRBJ1-5, with a weak D call TRBD1 (6 bases). The germline V and J ends were trimmed by 4 bases and 5 bases, with 16 bases remaining between them. The CDR3 length is 15 residues. CDR1 is SGHRS, CDR2 YFSETQ, per germline. The CDR3 region is CASSRWGGADQPQHF. CDR3 in DNA: TGCGCCAGCAGCCGGTGGGGGGGGGCTGATCAGCCCCAGCATTTT.

The chain links TRBV7-8 to TRBJ1-5; tentatively, D is TRBD1 (5 bases). V was cut by 0 bases and J by 0 bases, with 15 bases left in between. There are 18 residues in the CDR3. Germline CDR1 is SGHVS and CDR2 is FQNEAQ. CDR3 in DNA: TGTGCCAGCAGCTTAGCACGGGGGACCGCGTATAGCAATCAGCCCCAGCATTTT. This sequence encodes CASSLARGTAYSNQPQHF.

V is TRBV10-1 and J is TRBJ2-3; D is ambiguous. The CDR3 runs 15 residues. Trimming shortened V by 2 bases and J by 3 bases, and 12 bases separated the two germline ends. Germline-derived CDR1 and CDR2 are WNHNN and SYGVQD (reference sequence). In nucleotides, the CDR3 is TGCGCCAGCAGTGAGAAGGAACACCTGACAGATACGCAGTATTTT. It yields the protein CASSEKEHLTDTQYF.